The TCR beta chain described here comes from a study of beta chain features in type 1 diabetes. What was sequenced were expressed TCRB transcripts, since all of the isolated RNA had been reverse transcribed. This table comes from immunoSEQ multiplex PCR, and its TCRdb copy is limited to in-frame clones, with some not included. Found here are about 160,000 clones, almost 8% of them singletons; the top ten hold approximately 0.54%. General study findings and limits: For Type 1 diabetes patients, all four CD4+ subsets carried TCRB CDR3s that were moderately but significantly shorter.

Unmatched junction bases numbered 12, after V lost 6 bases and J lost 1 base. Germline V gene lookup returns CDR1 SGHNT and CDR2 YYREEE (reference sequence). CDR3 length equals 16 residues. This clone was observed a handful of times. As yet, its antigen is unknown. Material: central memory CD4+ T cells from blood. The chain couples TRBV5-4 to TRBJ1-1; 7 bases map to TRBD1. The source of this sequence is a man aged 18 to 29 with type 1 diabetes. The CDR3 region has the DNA TGTGCCAGCAACGAATTTGGAGACAGGGCGAACACTGAAGCTTTCTTT. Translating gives CASNEFGDRANTEAFF.